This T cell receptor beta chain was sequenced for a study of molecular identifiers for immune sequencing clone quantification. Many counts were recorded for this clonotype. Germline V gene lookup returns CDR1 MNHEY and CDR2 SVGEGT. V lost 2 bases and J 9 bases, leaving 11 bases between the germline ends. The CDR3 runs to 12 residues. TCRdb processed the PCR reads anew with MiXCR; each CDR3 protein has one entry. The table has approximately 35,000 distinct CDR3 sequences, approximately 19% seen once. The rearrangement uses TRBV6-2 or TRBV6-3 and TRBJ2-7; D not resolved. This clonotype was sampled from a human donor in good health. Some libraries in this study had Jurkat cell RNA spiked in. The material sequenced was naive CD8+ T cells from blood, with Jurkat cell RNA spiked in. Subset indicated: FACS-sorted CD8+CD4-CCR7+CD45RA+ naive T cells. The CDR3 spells CASSYAVDRQYF. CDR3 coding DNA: TGTGCCAGCAGTTACGCAGTGGACCGGCAGTACTTC.